What follows are 20 T cell receptor beta chains derived from one specimen sequenced in a study of control samples from healthy donors and cancer patients. Profiling relied on immunoSEQ multiplex PCR, and the TCRdb table lists in-frame clones only, not all of them. The repertoire includes around 68,000 clones, roughly 80% of them detected once, and roughly 15% sits in the top ten. The sample taken for sequencing was blood. The source of these receptors is a man between 50 and 59 years old in good health.

The rearrangement joins TRBV7-9 to TRBJ2-1; the D gene could be TRBD1 or TRBD2 (5 bases each). The CDR3 is 14 amino acids. Germline V gives CDR1 SEHNR, CDR2 FQNEAQ (reference sequence). The germline V and J ends were trimmed by 5 bases and 4 bases, with 12 bases remaining between them. The CDR3 loop is CASSPSGTYNEQFF. The DNA for the CDR3 is TGTGCCAGCAGCCCGTCCGGGACGTACAATGAGCAGTTCTTC.

This clone is a singleton in its sample. The rearrangement joins TRBV28 to TRBJ2-1, with D uncertain. This CDR3 is 11 amino acids long. CDR1 MDHEN and CDR2 SYDVKM come from the germline V gene. Trimming cost V 3 bases and J 16 bases, with 13 bases left between them. The CDR3 spells CASSFRQYVFF. In nucleotides, the CDR3 is TGTGCCAGCAGTTTTAGGCAGTACGTTTTCTTC.

The rearrangement uses TRBV5-1 and TRBJ1-1; D might be TRBD1 (5 bases). Germline CDR1 reads SGHRS; CDR2 reads YFSETQ. Trimming took 4 bases from V and 4 from J, leaving 14 bases between them. The CDR3 spans 14 residues. The CDR3 DNA follows: TGCGCCAGCAGCCCCGGGGAGGGGATCACTGAAGCTTTCTTT. This encodes CASSPGEGITEAFF.

CDR3 sequence reads: CASTGTGTNTEAFF. The CDR3 bases are TGTGCCAGCACCGGGACAGGGACGAACACTGAAGCTTTCTTT. J is TRBJ1-1 and V is TRBV25-1, with 9 bases that match TRBD1. CDR3 length: 14 residues. Losses at the gene ends were 7 bases for V and 1 base for J; bases not matched to a gene: 4. In germline, CDR1 is MGHDK, CDR2 SYGVNS.

The chain joins TRBV6-5 to TRBJ1-2, with D tentatively TRBD1 (6 bases). V lost 6 bases, J lost 4 bases, and 18 bases lay in between. Germline-derived CDR1 and CDR2 are MNHEY and SVGAGI. The CDR3 totals 15 residues. The CDR3, as DNA: TGTGCCAGCAGCGCAGGGGTTCGGGACCTCTATGGCTACACCTTC. It codes for CASSAGVRDLYGYTF.

This chain joins TRBV7-2 and TRBJ1-5; D gene ambiguous. The V end lost 4 bases, the J end lost 3 bases, and 7 bases lay between the germline ends. CDR3 length: 13 residues. Germline CDR1 is SGHTA and CDR2 is FQGNSA. CDR3 DNA: TGTGCCAGCAGCTACCAGAACAATCAGCCCCAGCATTTT. Translating gives CASSYQNNQPQHF.

The chain has TRBV28 and TRBJ2-1; TRBD2 aligns across 12 bases. This CDR3 region has 16 residues. In germline, CDR1 is MDHEN, CDR2 SYDVKM. V shed 6 bases and J 9 bases; nucleotides not matched to a gene: 12. The CDR3 protein is CASSRASGRALGEQFF. The CDR3, as DNA: TGTGCCAGCAGCCGAGCTAGCGGGAGGGCCCTCGGTGAGCAGTTCTTC.

The V and J genes are TRBV11-2 and TRBJ2-7; a possible D gene is TRBD2 (7 bases). Trimming cost V 4 bases and J 0 bases, with 22 bases left between them. Germline V gene sequence: CDR1 SGHAT, CDR2 FQNNGV. The CDR3 is 18 residues long. The chain's CDR3 is CASSSGGFGDKSSYEQYF. CDR3 coding DNA: TGTGCCAGCAGCTCCGGGGGGTTTGGGGACAAGAGCTCCTACGAGCAGTACTTC.

This CDR3 is CASSPGTADFGYTF. In DNA form, the CDR3 reads TGTGCCAGCTCACCCGGGACTGCGGATTTTGGCTACACCTTC. The chain uses TRBV18 and TRBJ1-2; D might be TRBD1 (5 bases). CDR1 KGHSH and CDR2 LQKENI come from the germline V gene. The V gene lost 3 bases and the J gene lost 7 bases, with 15 bases spanning the gap. The CDR3 has 14 residues.

The chain has TRBV14 and TRBJ1-2, with D unresolved. The V end lost 4 bases, the J end lost 6 bases, and 15 bases lay between the germline ends. The CDR3 is made up of 14 amino acids. Germline CDR1 is SGHDN and CDR2 is FVKESK. For the CDR3, the DNA is TGTGCCAGCAGCCGAGGCGGACGGTTCGATGGCTACACCTTC. Encoded protein: CASSRGGRFDGYTF.

This chain joins TRBV9 and TRBJ2-3; 10 bases match TRBD2. With 4 bases clipped from V and 4 bases from J, the junction kept 6 bases outside the gene matches. Per germline, CDR1 SGDLS and CDR2 YYNGEE. The CDR3 runs to 15 residues. CDR3 bases: TGTGCCAGCAGCCCTAGCGGGAGTGGGGCAGATACGCAGTATTTT. As protein: CASSPSGSGADTQYF.

The chain uses TRBV12-3 or TRBV12-4 and TRBJ1-2; 9 nucleotides agree with TRBD1. This CDR3 contains 13 residues. Trimming removed 5 bases from V and 8 bases from J; junction bases left unmatched: 6. The CDR3 is CASSPQGAGGYTF. For the CDR3, the DNA is TGTGCCAGCAGTCCACAGGGGGCAGGGGGCTACACCTTC.

This chain uses TRBV5-6 with TRBJ2-5; 7 bases match TRBD1. V lost 4 bases and J lost 1; bases outside the gene matches: 4. The CDR3 runs to 14 residues. Germline CDR1 is SGHDT and CDR2 is YYEEEE. For the CDR3, the DNA is TGTGCCAGCAGCCCGGACAGGTTCCAAGAGACCCAGTACTTC. Translated, it gives CASSPDRFQETQYF.

The gene calls are TRBV21-1 and TRBJ2-5; the table's TRBD1 call for D was not verified on the DNA. TRBV21-1 is shown as a pseudogene. This CDR3 is 17 amino acids long. DNA for the CDR3: TGTGCCAGCAGCAAATGGTGGCAGGACAGCCCACAAGAGACCCAGTACTTC. Translation gives CASSKWWQDSPQETQYF.

This chain links TRBV5-4 with TRBJ2-3; D not certain. V lost 4 bases and J lost 2, with 11 bases in between. CDR3 size: 14 residues. Looked up from germline, CDR1 is SGHNT and CDR2 is YYREEE (reference sequence). CDR3 in DNA: TGTGCCAGCAGCGGGGTGGCCCTCACAGATACGCAGTATTTT. This sequence encodes CASSGVALTDTQYF.

V usage is TRBV10-3 and J usage is TRBJ2-7, with 11 positions matching TRBD2. With 3 bases clipped from V and 4 bases from J, the junction kept 8 bases outside the gene matches. The CDR3 length is 16 residues. Germline V gene sequence: CDR1 ENHRY, CDR2 SYGVKD. CDR3 in DNA: TGTGCCATCAGTGATACCACCGGGACTAGCGGTTACGAGCAGTACTTC. Protein sequence: CAISDTTGTSGYEQYF.

The V and J genes are TRBV13 and TRBJ2-2; 13 nucleotides match TRBD2. Unmatched junction bases numbered 8, after V lost 5 bases and J lost 5 bases. The CDR3 has 17 residues. Germline V gene data show CDR1 as PRHDT and CDR2 as FYEKMQ (reference sequence). The CDR3 DNA follows: TGTGCCAGCAGCCCAGGACTAGCGGGAGTCGGGACCGGGGAGCTGTTTTTT. Translating it yields CASSPGLAGVGTGELFF.

V usage is TRBV5-1 and J usage is TRBJ2-3; 8 nucleotides line up with TRBD1. Germline V gene sequence: CDR1 SGHRS, CDR2 YFSETQ. The CDR3 spans 15 residues. J was trimmed by 0 bases and V by 5 bases; bases with no gene match: 5. Here the CDR3 DNA reads TGCGCCAGCAGGATACAGGGGGGTAGCACAGATACGCAGTATTTT. Translated: CASRIQGGSTDTQYF.

The chain employs TRBV28 and TRBJ1-1; TRBD1 aligns across 7 bases. The CDR3 is 16 amino acids. Germline CDR1 MDHEN, CDR2 SYDVKM. With V trimmed by 2 bases and J by 6 bases, 12 bases remained unmatched. CDR3 sequence (DNA): TGTGCCAGCAGTTTAACAACCCCCAGACAGGGTTCTGAAGCTTTCTTT. It specifies CASSLTTPRQGSEAFF.

This chain joins TRBV4-1 and TRBJ2-1, with 11 positions matching TRBD2. Germline-derived CDR1 and CDR2 are MGHRA and YSYEKL. This CDR3 contains 18 residues. J gave up 4 bases and V 0 bases, and 8 bases lay outside the gene matches. CDR3 loop: CASSQDPIAGGPYNEQFF. As DNA, the CDR3 is TGCGCCAGCAGCCAAGACCCCATAGCGGGAGGGCCTTACAATGAGCAGTTCTTC.